This is a list of T cell receptor beta chains from one sample in a study of control samples from healthy donors and cancer patients. Repertoires were generated with immunoSEQ multiplex PCR, while TCRdb's copy carries only in-frame clones and drops some. The sample lists some 28,000 clones, around 79% occurring once. Sequencing was carried out using PBMCs. These receptors were collected from a man in his sixties with head and neck cancer. Both conserved end residues are part of each CDR3. A D gene is named only where the DNA matches it firmly. The listing skips clone size in some rows; elsewhere it reads once, few, many or a size class.

J gene	V gene	D gene	clone size	CDR3 protein	CDR3 DNA
TRBJ2-5	TRBV7-3	TRBD1	-	CASSNLGQGEETQYF	TGTGCCAGCAGCAACCTTGGACAGGGGGAGGAGACCCAGTACTTC
TRBJ1-2	TRBV7-2	-	-	CASSSNRDQYGYTF	TGTGCCAGCAGCTCCAACAGAGACCAGTATGGCTACACCTTC
TRBJ1-1	TRBV7-2	TRBD1	-	CASSSGTGQLLNTEAFF	TGTGCCAGCAGCTCCGGGACAGGGCAACTATTGAACACTGAAGCTTTCTTT
TRBJ1-2	TRBV6-2/TRBV6-3	-	-	CASSYNNYGYTF	TGTGCCAGCAGTTACAACAACTATGGCTACACCTTC
TRBJ1-1	TRBV27	-	-	CASSLRSPYAGTEAFF	TGTGCCAGCAGTTTAAGGAGTCCATATGCGGGAACTGAAGCTTTCTTT
TRBJ1-3	TRBV12-5	-	-	CASGLGGLSGNTIYF	TGTGCTAGTGGTTTAGGGGGACTCTCTGGAAACACCATATATTTT
TRBJ2-5	TRBV4-3	-	-	CASSQVTGRQETQYF	TGCGCCAGCAGCCAAGTGACAGGTCGCCAAGAGACCCAGTACTTC
TRBJ1-5	TRBV30	-	few	CALSTGTNQPQHF	TGTGCCTTGAGTACAGGGACAAATCAGCCCCAGCATTTT
TRBJ2-6	TRBV18	-	-	CASSPRAGSGANVLTF	TGTGCCAGCTCACCTCGGGCGGGCTCTGGGGCCAACGTCCTGACTTTC
TRBJ1-2	TRBV10-3	-	-	CAITRTVATERYGYTF	TGTGCCATCACCAGGACAGTAGCCACCGAACGCTATGGCTACACCTTC
TRBJ2-5	TRBV5-1	-	-	CASRASLESQYF	TGCGCCAGCAGAGCGAGCCTAGAGAGCCAGTACTTC
TRBJ1-5	TRBV7-9	-	-	CASSLGGYQPQHF	TGTGCCAGCAGCTTAGGGGGGTATCAGCCCCAGCATTTT
TRBJ1-1	TRBV27	-	once	CASSLSLKGTEAFF	TGTGCCAGCAGTTTATCGCTCAAGGGAACTGAAGCTTTCTTT
TRBJ2-7	TRBV30	-	-	CAWKSYSYEQYF	TGTGCCTGGAAAAGCTACTCCTACGAGCAGTACTTC
TRBJ2-7	TRBV7-2	-	once	CASSLPRVRASSPYEQYF	TGTGCCAGCAGCCTACCCAGAGTTAGGGCCAGCAGTCCCTACGAGCAGTACTTC
TRBJ1-5	TRBV12-3/TRBV12-4	-	once	CASSLGDQPQHF	TGTGCCAGCAGTTTAGGGGATCAGCCCCAGCATTTT
TRBJ2-7	TRBV7-2	TRBD2	-	CASSSRRGGSSYEQYF	TGTGCCAGCAGCAGCCGTCGGGGCGGGAGCTCCTACGAGCAGTACTTC
TRBJ2-1	TRBV27	TRBD2	-	CASSVAPGLANNEQFF	TGTGCCAGCAGTGTCGCTCCGGGACTAGCAAACAATGAGCAGTTCTTC
TRBJ1-1	TRBV5-1	-	-	CASSLSISADTEAFF	TGCGCCAGCAGCCTCTCCATTTCGGCAGACACTGAAGCTTTCTTT
TRBJ2-7	TRBV30	-	-	CAWMGRLGEQYF	TGTGCCTGGATGGGCAGGCTGGGCGAGCAGTACTTC
TRBJ2-5	TRBV5-5	-	-	CASSLELAPVQETQYF	TGTGCCAGCAGCTTGGAGCTAGCGCCAGTCCAAGAGACCCAGTACTTC
TRBJ2-5	TRBV28	-	-	CASTPGHIQETQYF	TGTGCCAGCACTCCGGGACATATTCAAGAGACCCAGTACTTC
TRBJ1-2	TRBV6-5	TRBD1	-	CASSYSPGGGYTF	TGTGCCAGCAGTTACTCACCAGGGGGCGGCTACACCTTC
TRBJ2-2	TRBV6-2/TRBV6-3	-	few	CASSYADTGELFF	TGTGCCAGCAGTTACGCGGACACCGGGGAGCTGTTTTTT
TRBJ2-1	TRBV11-2	-	-	CASSLGQTQFF	TGTGCCAGCAGCTTAGGACAGACGCAGTTCTTC
TRBJ1-6	TRBV7-8	-	few	CASSPRRGFAYNSPLHF	TGTGCCAGCAGCCCCCGAAGGGGATTCGCCTATAATTCACCCCTCCACTTT
TRBJ1-1	TRBV28	-	once	CASSPPGFFHTEAFF	TGTGCCAGCTCGCCCCCGGGTTTTTTTCACACTGAAGCTTTCTTT
TRBJ1-1	TRBV5-1	-	-	CASSLVVTQNTEAFF	TGCGCCAGCAGCTTGGTTGTTACACAGAACACTGAAGCTTTCTTT
TRBJ2-7	TRBV6-5	-	-	CASKTGLFYEQYF	TGTGCCAGCAAGACGGGACTTTTCTACGAGCAGTACTTC
TRBJ2-1	TRBV29-1	TRBD2	-	CSVAPGLAGVNEQFF	TGCAGCGTCGCTCCGGGGCTAGCGGGAGTTAATGAGCAGTTCTTC
TRBJ2-5	TRBV5-1	-	-	CASSPGAETQYF	TGCGCCAGCAGCCCGGGGGCAGAGACCCAGTACTTC
TRBJ2-7	TRBV6-5	TRBD1	-	CASSYRTGPHEQYF	TGTGCCAGCAGTTACCGGACAGGGCCCCACGAGCAGTACTTC
TRBJ2-1	TRBV4-3	TRBD2	-	CASSQLTSGRAVHGEQFF	TGCGCCAGCAGCCAGCTGACTAGCGGGAGGGCCGTTCACGGTGAGCAGTTCTTC
TRBJ2-7	TRBV7-2	TRBD1	-	CASSLVSGGYEQYF	TGTGCCAGCAGCTTAGTATCAGGGGGCTACGAGCAGTACTTC
TRBJ2-7	TRBV5-8	TRBD1	-	CASSTTSGQYEQYF	TGTGCCAGCAGTACTACCTCGGGACAGTACGAGCAGTACTTC
TRBJ1-5	TRBV6-1	-	-	CASSEGPAAVEPQHF	TGTGCCAGCAGCGAAGGGCCCGCTGCAGTAGAGCCCCAGCATTTT
TRBJ2-7	TRBV19	TRBD2	-	CASSIRASGRIGIYEQYF	TGTGCCAGTAGTATCAGGGCTAGCGGGAGAATCGGGATCTACGAGCAGTACTTC
TRBJ2-7	TRBV6-1	-	-	CASSEEEVGEQYF	TGTGCCAGCAGTGAAGAAGAGGTCGGCGAGCAGTACTTC
TRBJ2-2	TRBV3-1/TRBV3-2	TRBD2	once	CASSQGGGRVTGELFF	TGTGCCAGCAGCCAAGGGGGCGGGAGAGTGACCGGGGAGCTGTTTTTT
TRBJ1-1	TRBV18	-	-	CASSPPPGGTEAFF	TGTGCCAGCTCACCACCCCCCGGGGGCACTGAAGCTTTCTTT
TRBJ2-1	TRBV28	TRBD1	once	CASSLLTGEGKFF	TGTGCCAGCAGTTTATTGACAGGGGAAGGGAAGTTCTTC
TRBJ2-7	TRBV28	-	-	CASSLTGKRNGYEQYF	TGTGCCAGCAGTTTAACTGGGAAAAGAAATGGTTACGAGCAGTACTTC
TRBJ2-1	TRBV7-2	-	-	CASSLMDEQFF	TGTGCCAGCAGCTTAATGGATGAGCAGTTCTTC
TRBJ2-3	TRBV5-1	-	-	CASGVGGGPDTQYF	TGCGCCAGCGGGGTAGGTGGGGGACCAGATACGCAGTATTTT
TRBJ1-1	TRBV19	-	few	CASKGGKLMNTEAFF	TGTGCCAGTAAAGGGGGAAAGCTCATGAACACTGAAGCTTTCTTT